A single TCR beta chain is shown here with its context. Its specificity is not known. The entry originates in a study of follicular helper T cells after annual influenza vaccination. Measured with immunoSEQ multiplex PCR; TCRdb has only the in-frame clones, and not every one. This table holds 9,500 to 10,000 clones, roughly 84% found once. The CDR3 extends over 15 amino acids. Germline CDR1 and CDR2: SGHRS and YFSETQ. The ends lost 2 bases at V and 4 bases at J; junction bases unmatched: 6. Study-wide points: Change in circulating plasmablasts correlated with ICOS+CD38+ cTfh clonality change. ICOS-CD38- cTfh most often held earlier Day 7 ICOS+CD38+ clones.

Time point specified: 2013-2014 season, 7 days after vaccination. Adults were given seasonal inactivated influenza vaccine, and blood CD4 subsets were sorted before and after vaccination. This TCR was sampled from an adult who received the influenza vaccine. The chain is built from TRBV5-1 and TRBJ1-3; 7 positions match TRBD1. The sequencing used CXCR5- memory CD4+ T cells sorted from blood, collected 7 days after influenza vaccination. The CDR3: CASSLDPGQGNTIYF. In DNA, the CDR3 is TGCGCCAGCAGCTTAGATCCGGGACAGGGAAACACCATATATTTT. The variable domain in full, with the rest retrieved from reference TRBV5-1 and TRBJ1-3, is KAGVTQTPRYLIKTRGQQVTLSCSPISGHRSVSWYQQTPGQGLQFLFEYFSETQRNKGNFPGRFSGRQFSNSRSEMNVSTLELGDSALYLCASSLDPGQGNTIYFGEGSWLTVV.